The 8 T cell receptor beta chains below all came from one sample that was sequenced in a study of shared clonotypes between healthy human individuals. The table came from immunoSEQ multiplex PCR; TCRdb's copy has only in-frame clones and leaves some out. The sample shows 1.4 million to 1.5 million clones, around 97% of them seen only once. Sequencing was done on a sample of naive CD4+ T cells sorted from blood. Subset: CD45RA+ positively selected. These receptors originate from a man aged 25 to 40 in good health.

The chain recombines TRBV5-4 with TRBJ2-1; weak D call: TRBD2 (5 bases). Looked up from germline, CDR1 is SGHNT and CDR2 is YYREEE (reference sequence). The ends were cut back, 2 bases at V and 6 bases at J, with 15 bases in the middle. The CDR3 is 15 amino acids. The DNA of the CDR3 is TGTGCCAGCAGCTTCGGAGCGGTACGCGGCAATGAGCAGTTCTTC. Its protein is CASSFGAVRGNEQFF.

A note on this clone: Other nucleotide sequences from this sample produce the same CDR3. The CDR3 DNA follows: TGTGCCAGCTCACCTGACAGGAACACCGGGGAGCTGTTTTTT. Its protein product is CASSPDRNTGELFF. V and J are TRBV18 and TRBJ2-2, with a possible D match to TRBD1 (5 bases). CDR1 is KGHSH and CDR2 is LQKENI in the germline V gene. Trimming stripped 3 bases from V and 1 base from J, with 6 bases between. The CDR3 is 14 residues long. Variable domain in full (rest from reference TRBV18 and TRBJ2-2): NAGVMQNPRHLVRRRGQEARLRCSPMKGHSHVYWYRQLPEEGLKFMVYLQKENIIDESGMPKERFSAEFPKEGPSILRIQQVVRGDSAAYFCASSPDRNTGELFFGEGSRLTVL.

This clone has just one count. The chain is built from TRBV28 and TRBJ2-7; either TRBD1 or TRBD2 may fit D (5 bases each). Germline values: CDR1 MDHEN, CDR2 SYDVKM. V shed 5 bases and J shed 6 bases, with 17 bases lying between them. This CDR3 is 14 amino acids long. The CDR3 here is CASSPPGDRGEQYF. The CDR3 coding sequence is TGTGCCAGCAGTCCACCCGGGGACCGGGGCGAGCAGTACTTC.

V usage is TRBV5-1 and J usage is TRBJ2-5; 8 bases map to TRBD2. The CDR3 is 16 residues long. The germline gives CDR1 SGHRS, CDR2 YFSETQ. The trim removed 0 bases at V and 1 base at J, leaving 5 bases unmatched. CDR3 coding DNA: TGCGCCAGCAGCTTGGGAAGCGGGAGACCCCAAGAGACCCAGTACTTC. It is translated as CASSLGSGRPQETQYF.

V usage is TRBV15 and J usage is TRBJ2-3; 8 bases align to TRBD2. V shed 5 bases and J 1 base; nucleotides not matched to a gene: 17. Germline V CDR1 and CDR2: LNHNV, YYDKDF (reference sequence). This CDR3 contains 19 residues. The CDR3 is CATSGRASGSPWGTDTQYF. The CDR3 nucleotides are TGTGCCACCAGCGGGAGGGCTAGCGGGTCTCCATGGGGCACAGATACGCAGTATTTT.

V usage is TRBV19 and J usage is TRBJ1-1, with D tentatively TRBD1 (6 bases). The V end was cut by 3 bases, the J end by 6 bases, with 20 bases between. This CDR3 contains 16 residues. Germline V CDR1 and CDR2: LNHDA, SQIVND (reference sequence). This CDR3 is CASSIPGQGRRSEAFF. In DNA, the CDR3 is TGTGCCAGTAGTATCCCAGGTCAGGGGAGGCGGTCTGAAGCTTTCTTT.

The chain's CDR3 is CASSGGTGGSQPQHF. The CDR3 DNA sequence: TGTGCCAGCAGCGGTGGGACAGGGGGAAGTCAGCCCCAGCATTTT. The chain links TRBV7-3 to TRBJ1-5; TRBD1 aligns across 11 bases. CDR1 and CDR2 (germline): SGHTA, FQGTGA. The CDR3 covers 15 residues. Unmatched junction bases numbered 6, after V lost 5 bases and J lost 6 bases.

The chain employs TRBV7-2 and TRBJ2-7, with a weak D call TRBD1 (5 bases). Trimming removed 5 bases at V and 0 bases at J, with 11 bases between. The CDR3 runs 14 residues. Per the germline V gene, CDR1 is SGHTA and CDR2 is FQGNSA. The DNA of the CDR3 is TGTGCCAGCAGCCAACCGGACATCTCCTACGAGCAGTACTTC. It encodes CASSQPDISYEQYF.